This TCR beta chain appears in the sequencing data of a study of cytomegalovirus exposure and HLA in healthy donors. General study findings and limits: The listing of 160 or so TCR beta chains classed them as cytomegalovirus-associated. Whilst most TCR sequences proved rare, a subset of public TCRs occurred across many donors. In the 95 to 150 validation repertoires, a later analysis found that first-cohort TCR clusters tended to co-occur.

V lost 6 bases to trimming and J lost 6 bases, with 17 bases between them. Germline V gene data show CDR1 as KGHSH and CDR2 as LQKENI. CDR3 size: 15 residues. The donors were members of the roughly 120-subject validation cohort (separate from the approximately 670-subject first cohort). This clone was seen a single time. The antigen is undetermined. Assay: immunoSEQ multiplex PCR; the TCRdb copy retains only in-frame clones and omits some. The sample includes about 160,000 clones, about 82% of them seen just once. The source material was PBMCs. The clonotype comes from a man aged 30 to 45 in good health and CMV-seropositive. The gene calls are TRBV18 and TRBJ1-4; possibly TRBD1 for D (5 bases). CDR3 amino acids: CASSPPGSPHEKLFF. CDR3 nucleotide sequence: TGTGCCAGCTCCCCCCCAGGGTCCCCTCATGAAAAACTGTTTTTT.